This T cell receptor (beta chain) was recorded in a study of control samples from healthy donors and cancer patients. The V gene end was trimmed by 5 bases and the J gene end by 6 bases; junction bases not matched to a gene: 6. Germline lookup yields CDR1 MGHRA and CDR2 YSYEKL. There are 13 residues in the CDR3. The table came from immunoSEQ multiplex PCR; TCRdb's copy has only in-frame clones and leaves some out. The data hold some 150,000 clones, with around 94% observed a single time. The chain recombines TRBV4-1 with TRBJ1-1; TRBD1 matches 7 bases. Sample: PBMCs. This receptor was taken from a man between 60 and 75 years old with colorectal cancer. As DNA, the CDR3 is TGCGCCAGCAGCACTGTGACAGGGCCTGAAGCTTTCTTT. It yields the protein CASSTVTGPEAFF.